The 2 T cell receptor beta chains presented below share a single source sample, sequenced in a study of T-cell reconstitution after alpha-beta-depleted transplantation in children. Preparation of the TCRbeta library used unique molecular identifiers. Via MiXCR, TCRdb re-called the PCR reads, giving one row per CDR3 protein. The sample carries 500,000 to 650,000 distinct CDR3 sequences, over 10% recorded once. The material was PBMCs, mostly from graft donor cells, obtained 360 days after TCRalphabeta/CD19-depleted stem cell transplant. These receptors were obtained from a male patient aged 10 to 17 who had a stem cell transplant for acute myeloid leukemia, so the T cells may come from the graft donor.

This chain joins TRBV18 and TRBJ2-3, with TRBD2 identical over 13 bases. The CDR3 runs to 16 residues. Trimming removed 6 bases from V and 5 bases from J; junction bases left unmatched: 8. Per germline, CDR1 KGHSH and CDR2 LQKENI. For the CDR3, the DNA is TGTGCCAGCTCGCCAAGGACTAGCGGGAGAGTAGATACGCAGTATTTT. It specifies CASSPRTSGRVDTQYF.

Many counts were recorded for this clonotype. The CDR3 coding sequence is TGTGCCGGACAGGGAGGGAATTCACCCCTCCACTTT. It is translated as CAGQGGNSPLHF. The chain uses TRBV28 and TRBJ1-6; 8 nucleotides match TRBD1. Trimming at V came to 11 bases and at J to 7 bases, leaving 4 bases not matched to a gene. The germline V gene has CDR1 MDHEN and CDR2 SYDVKM. This CDR3 is 12 amino acids long.